This TCR beta chain was identified during a study of cytomegalovirus exposure and HLA in healthy donors. Overall study findings and caveats: Published work reported that the classifier diagnosed cytomegalovirus status with high specificity and sensitivity. Some V segments, TRBV6-2 and TRBV6-3 among them, were indistinguishable and were therefore excluded. Earlier analysis found most TCR beta V segments productive about 87% or about 30% of the time.

Vbeta (60) and Jbeta (13) primers were used in the PCR. Assay used: immunoSEQ multiplex PCR; TCRdb lists only in-frame clones, some missing. The sample has 85,000 to 120,000 clones, about 70% seen once; the top ten hold under 8%. This CDR3 region has 15 residues. Trimming cost V 4 bases and J 2 bases; bases outside gene matches: 5. Germline CDR1 and CDR2: LNHDA and SQIVND (reference sequence). As concerns this clone: Its antigen is unknown.

The chain recombines TRBV19 with TRBJ2-3; 8 bases are a match to TRBD1. Sequencing used PBMCs. This sequence was found in a woman aged 50 to 60 in good health and CMV-seropositive. The CDR3 loop reads CASSTNRGITDTQYF. Here the CDR3 DNA reads TGTGCCAGTAGTACAAACAGGGGGATCACAGATACGCAGTATTTT.